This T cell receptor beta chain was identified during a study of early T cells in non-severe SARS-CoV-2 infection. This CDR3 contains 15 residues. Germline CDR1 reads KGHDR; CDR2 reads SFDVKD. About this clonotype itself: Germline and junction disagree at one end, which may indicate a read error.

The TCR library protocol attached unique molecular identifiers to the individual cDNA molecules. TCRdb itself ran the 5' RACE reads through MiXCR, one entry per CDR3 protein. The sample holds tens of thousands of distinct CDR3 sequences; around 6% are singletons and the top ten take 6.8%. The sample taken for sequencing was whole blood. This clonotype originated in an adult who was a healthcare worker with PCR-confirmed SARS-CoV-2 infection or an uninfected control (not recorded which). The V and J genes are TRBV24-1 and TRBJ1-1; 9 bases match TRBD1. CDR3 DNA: TGTGTCACCAGTGACCCGGGACAGGGAGGAACTGAAGCTTTCTTT. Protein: CVTSDPGQGGTEAFF.